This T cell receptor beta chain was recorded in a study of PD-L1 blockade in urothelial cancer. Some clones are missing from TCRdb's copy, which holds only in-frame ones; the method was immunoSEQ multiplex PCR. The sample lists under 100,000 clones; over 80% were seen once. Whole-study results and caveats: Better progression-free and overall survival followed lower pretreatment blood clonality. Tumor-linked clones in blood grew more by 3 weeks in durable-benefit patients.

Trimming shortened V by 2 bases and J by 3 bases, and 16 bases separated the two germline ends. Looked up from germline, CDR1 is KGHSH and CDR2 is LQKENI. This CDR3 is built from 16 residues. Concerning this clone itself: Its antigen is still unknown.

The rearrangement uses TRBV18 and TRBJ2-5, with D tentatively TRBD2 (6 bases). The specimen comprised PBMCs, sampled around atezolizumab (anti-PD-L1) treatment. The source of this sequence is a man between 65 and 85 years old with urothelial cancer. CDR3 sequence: CASSPVSLAPKETQYF. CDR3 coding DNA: TGTGCCAGCTCACCAGTTAGCCTAGCGCCTAAAGAGACCCAGTACTTC.